The present TCR beta chain was sequenced within a study of control samples from healthy donors and cancer patients. The V segment lost 3 bases and the J segment 6 bases; nucleotides outside the gene matches: 13. The CDR3 contains 18 residues. The germline gives CDR1 KGHDR, CDR2 SFDVKD. The table came from immunoSEQ multiplex PCR; TCRdb's copy has only in-frame clones and leaves some out. The sample has 95,000 to 100,000 clones; around 88% are singletons. This clonotype originated in a man aged 30 to 39 in good health. Specimen: blood. The chain carries TRBV24-1 and TRBJ1-2; 12 bases align to TRBD1. Written as DNA, the CDR3 is TGTGCCACCAGTGATGGAGCGGGGGACAGGGGGCTCGTTCATGGCTACACCTTC. It is translated as CATSDGAGDRGLVHGYTF.